This T cell receptor beta chain is from a study of blood T cell repertoires in COVID-19. About the research overall: T cells, B-cell-depleted T cells, or PBMCs provided the cDNA or gDNA that served as material.

The CDR3 extends over 12 amino acids. Trimming cost V 6 bases and J 4 bases, with 9 bases left between them. CDR1 ENHRY and CDR2 SYGVKD come from the germline V gene. Authors' analysis steps: Counts of nucleated cells, estimated from reference gene primer amplification, were obtained. Some clones are missing from TCRdb's copy, which holds only in-frame ones; the method was immunoSEQ multiplex PCR. V and J calls and clone size follow that table, whereas D and trimming were derived from the DNA. The profile shows 150,000 to 180,000 clones, around 84% of them singletons. The receptor was isolated from a man aged 50-60 years who had recovered from COVID-19. The chain combines TRBV10-3 with TRBJ1-2; D perhaps matches TRBD1 (6 bases). Material: PBMCs or T cells enriched from blood (not recorded which). In nucleotides, the CDR3 is TGTGCCATCAGGGGGGCAAGCTATGGCTACACCTTC. It translates to CAIRGASYGYTF.